Listed below are T cell receptor beta chains from one sample, sequenced in a study of immune evolution from preneoplasia to lung adenocarcinoma. Libraries were prepared by immunoSEQ multiplex PCR; TCRdb keeps only in-frame clonotypes and omits some of them. The sample has around 10,000 clones, over 60% seen once. Sequenced material: FFPE normal lung tissue adjacent to the tumor. These receptor sequences come from a person aged 60 to 70 with lung adenocarcinoma. Some clones in this sample may be carry-over from other donors' samples. Each CDR3 is given with its conserved first and last residue. D genes are given only for firm matches. Clone size is not always given. Where it is, it says once, few, many or a class for expanded clones.

j_call d_call clone_size v_call cdr3_aa cdr3_nt
TRBJ2-7 - few TRBV6-5 CASSSRQDEQYF TGTGCCAGCAGTTCGCGACAGGACGAGCAGTACTTC
TRBJ1-1 - - TRBV27 CASRDGVTEAFF TGTGCCAGCAGAGACGGGGTGACCGAAGCTTTCTTT
TRBJ2-4 - - TRBV18 CASSGWVLGDIQYF TGTGCCAGCTCAGGTTGGGTACTAGGGGACATTCAGTACTTC
TRBJ1-5 - - TRBV19 CASSTGKRGNQPQHF TGTGCCAGTAGTACCGGGAAGAGAGGCAATCAGCCCCAGCATTTT
TRBJ1-5 - - TRBV14 CASSQGSQPQHF TGTGCCAGCAGCCAGGGGAGCCAGCCCCAGCATTTT
TRBJ2-3 TRBD2 - TRBV30 CAWTIAGASDTQYF TGTGCCTGGACGATTGCGGGAGCTTCAGATACGCAGTATTTT
TRBJ2-5 - - TRBV12-1 CASSFAPGQGPETQYF TGTGCCAGCAGCTTTGCCCCGGGACAGGGCCCAGAGACCCAGTACTTC
TRBJ2-6 - - TRBV6-5 CASSYSGLTGANVLTF TGTGCCAGCAGTTACTCGGGTTTGACTGGGGCCAACGTCCTGACTTTC
TRBJ2-5 - - TRBV30 CASGSQGQETQYF TGTGCCTCTGGATCCCAGGGACAAGAGACCCAGTACTTC
TRBJ2-1 - few TRBV4-1 CASSHTGSGEQFF TGCGCCAGCAGCCATACAGGGTCCGGGGAGCAGTTCTTC
TRBJ2-2 TRBD2 - TRBV29-1 CSGGTSGGTGELFF TGCAGCGGGGGGACTAGCGGGGGCACCGGGGAGCTGTTTTTT
TRBJ2-3 - - TRBV6-1 CASRPTGSTDTQYF TGTGCCAGCCGCCCAACAGGGAGCACAGATACGCAGTATTTT
TRBJ2-2 TRBD1 - TRBV7-6 CASSSGTGGTGELFF TGTGCCAGCAGCTCGGGGACAGGGGGCACCGGGGAGCTGTTTTTT
TRBJ2-5 - - TRBV5-4 CASSSRTEQETQYF TGTGCCAGCAGCTCGAGGACAGAGCAAGAGACCCAGTACTTC
TRBJ2-1 - - TRBV5-1 CASSTLAGDNEQFF TGCGCCAGCAGCACCCTCGCAGGGGACAATGAGCAGTTCTTC
TRBJ2-1 TRBD2 - TRBV19 CASSIRSGSIGNNEQFF TGTGCCAGTAGTATAAGGAGCGGGAGCATAGGAAACAATGAGCAGTTCTTC
TRBJ2-2 TRBD2 - TRBV7-3 CASSSGLGDTGELFF TGTGCCAGCAGCTCAGGACTAGGAGACACCGGGGAGCTGTTTTTT
TRBJ2-7 - - TRBV11-2 CASSLQPSANYEQYF TGTGCCAGCAGCTTACAGCCCTCAGCCAACTACGAGCAGTACTTC
TRBJ1-1 TRBD1 - TRBV29-1 CSVEAVDRVGAFF TGCAGCGTTGAAGCCGTTGACAGGGTTGGAGCTTTCTTT
TRBJ2-5 - - TRBV14 CASSRNRAQETQYF TGTGCCAGCAGCCGAAACAGGGCCCAAGAGACCCAGTACTTC
TRBJ1-1 TRBD1 - TRBV5-1 CASSRQGMNTEAFF TGCGCCAGCAGCCGACAGGGGATGAACACTGAAGCTTTCTTT
TRBJ1-5 - - TRBV4-2 CASSQRTHSNQPQHF TGTGCCAGCAGCCAAAGGACCCATAGCAATCAGCCCCAGCATTTT
TRBJ2-5 - - TRBV7-9 CASSLATSIIETQYF TGTGCCAGCAGCTTAGCGACTAGTATTATTGAGACCCAGTACTTC
TRBJ2-3 TRBD1 - TRBV9 CASSGTGEGSDTQYF TGTGCCAGCAGCGGGACAGGGGAAGGGTCAGATACGCAGTATTTT
TRBJ1-5 - - TRBV7-2 CASSLVDDQPQHF TGTGCCAGCAGCTTAGTCGACGATCAGCCCCAGCATTTT
TRBJ2-3 - - TRBV6-4 CASSGDSSTDTQYF TGTGCCAGCAGCGGGGACTCCAGCACAGATACGCAGTATTTT
TRBJ2-5 - medium-sized TRBV7-9 CASSPSRVGQETQYF TGTGCCAGCAGCCCCTCTAGGGTAGGGCAAGAGACCCAGTACTTC
TRBJ2-3 TRBD2 - TRBV19 CASRPREGPNTDTQYF TGTGCCAGTAGACCCCGGGAGGGCCCTAACACAGATACGCAGTATTTT
TRBJ2-5 - once TRBV29-1 CSVGGGYQETQYF TGCAGCGTTGGAGGGGGGTACCAAGAGACCCAGTACTTC
TRBJ2-7 TRBD2 - TRBV10-3 CAISEGSGASYEQYF TGTGCCATCAGTGAGGGGAGCGGGGCTTCCTACGAGCAGTACTTC
TRBJ2-3 - - TRBV5-1 CASSLEGARGDTQYF TGCGCCAGCAGCTTGGAAGGTGCTAGGGGAGATACGCAGTATTTT
TRBJ1-2 TRBD1 - TRBV19 CASSIGSTGANGGYTF TGTGCCAGTAGTATCGGATCTACAGGGGCTAACGGAGGCTACACCTTC
TRBJ2-7 - once TRBV6-5 CATSKGQRAREQYF TGTGCCACTTCAAAGGGACAGCGGGCTCGGGAGCAGTACTTC
TRBJ2-3 - - TRBV19 CASIGDTDTQYF TGTGCCAGTATTGGGGACACAGATACGCAGTATTTT
TRBJ1-1 - - TRBV7-6 CASSPSGRANTEAFF TGTGCCAGCAGCCCCTCGGGCAGAGCGAACACTGAAGCTTTCTTT
TRBJ1-2 - - TRBV12-5 CASGSGQPGTYGYTF TGTGCTAGTGGTTCAGGACAGCCTGGGACCTATGGCTACACCTTC
TRBJ1-3 - - TRBV6-1 CASSVQDSSGNTIYF TGTGCCAGCAGTGTACAAGACAGCTCTGGAAACACCATATATTTT
TRBJ2-2 TRBD2 - TRBV6-4 CASSDSGSTGELFF TGTGCCAGCAGTGACAGCGGGAGCACCGGGGAGCTGTTTTTT
TRBJ2-7 TRBD1 - TRBV2 CASSTVPSGTGAYEQYF TGTGCCAGCAGCACAGTACCCTCCGGGACAGGGGCCTACGAGCAGTACTTC